This T cell receptor beta chain was identified in a study of CD8 T cells in Susac syndrome. The CDR3 totals 14 residues. Germline lookup yields CDR1 GTSNPN and CDR2 SVGIG (reference sequence). The V gene lost 0 bases and the J gene lost 0 bases, with 6 bases spanning the gap. This clonotype has just a few counts. It was with random hexamers that roughly 0.5 to 1 ug RNA was reverse transcribed. Across 54 Vbeta and 13 Jbeta, TCR beta CDR3 was amplified with immunoSEQ multiplex PCR. TCRdb recomputed calls from the immunoSEQ multiplex PCR reads with MiXCR, one row per CDR3 protein. The sample holds roughly 120,000 distinct CDR3 sequences, 85% to 95% seen once.

The sequence was obtained from a human donor with multiple sclerosis. The sequencing input was CD4+ T cells from PBMCs. The V gene is TRBV30, the J gene TRBJ1-3; unclear D gene. The DNA of the CDR3 is TGTGCCTGGAGTGTTGGAAGCTCTGGAAACACCATATATTTT. This encodes CAWSVGSSGNTIYF.